A single sample is the source of the 16 T cell receptor beta chains below, sequenced in a study of control samples from healthy donors and cancer patients. Assay: immunoSEQ multiplex PCR; the TCRdb copy retains only in-frame clones and omits some. This sample has roughly 90,000 clones, with roughly 82% found just once. The sequencing input was blood. The receptors derive from a woman aged 55-70 years in good health.

The J gene is TRBJ2-1, the V gene TRBV5-8, with D uncertain. Trimming removed 4 bases from V and 0 bases from J, with 11 bases in between. The CDR3 runs to 15 residues. The germline V gene has CDR1 SGHTS and CDR2 YDEGEE. For the CDR3, the DNA is TGTGCCAGCAGCCCCCGCGCCCACTCCTACAATGAGCAGTTCTTC. Its protein is CASSPRAHSYNEQFF. Complete variable domain (other parts from reference TRBV5-8 and TRBJ2-1): EAGVTQSPTHLIKTRGQQATLRCSPISGHTSVYWYQQALGLGLQFLLWYDEGEERNRGNFPPRFSGRQFPNYSSELNVNALELEDSALYLCASSPRAHSYNEQFFGPGTRLTVL.

The sample holds one count of this clone. The chain uses TRBV2 and TRBJ1-1; the D is unclear. The CDR3 consists of 19 residues. V dropped 7 bases and J dropped 1 base, with 28 bases sitting between them. The germline CDR1 and CDR2 sequences are SNHLY and FYNNEI. As DNA, the CDR3 is TGTGCCAGCATCTTTGGCCGAGGGTGGCTAGATAGGCAGAACACTGAAGCTTTCTTT. It specifies CASIFGRGWLDRQNTEAFF.

The chain recombines TRBV5-1 with TRBJ2-3; the D gene is possibly TRBD1 (6 bases). This CDR3 contains 16 residues. The germline V and J ends were trimmed by 4 bases and 2 bases, with 17 bases remaining between them. The V gene's germline CDR1 is SGHRS and CDR2 YFSETQ. In nucleotides, the CDR3 is TGCGCCAGCAGCCCTGGAAGTTGGACAGTCACAGATACGCAGTATTTT. Amino acids: CASSPGSWTVTDTQYF.

The rearrangement links TRBV6-2 or TRBV6-3 to TRBJ2-7; TRBD2 agrees at 12 bases. The germline V gene has CDR1 MNHEY and CDR2 SVGEGT. V gave up 4 bases and J gave up 5 bases; unmatched junction bases: 6. There are 15 residues in the CDR3. CDR3 coding DNA: TGTGCCAGCAGTTCTCGACTAGCGGGGGTCCACGAGCAGTACTTC. Translation gives CASSSRLAGVHEQYF.

This rearrangement joins TRBV3-1 (or the pseudogene TRBV3-2) to TRBJ1-2, with D perhaps matching TRBD1 (5 bases). The V and J ends lost 5 bases and 8 bases respectively, with 15 bases between them. The CDR3 covers 13 residues. Per germline, CDR1 LGHDT and CDR2 YNNKEL (reference sequence). The CDR3 nucleotides are TGTGCCAGCAGCTCTATGGTCAGGGAGGGCTACACCTTC. Its protein is CASSSMVREGYTF.

The CDR3 DNA is TGCAGCGTTTTAGACGGAAACTATGGCTACACCTTC. Translating gives CSVLDGNYGYTF. This chain uses TRBV29-1 with TRBJ1-2, with D hard to call. This CDR3 comprises 12 residues. In germline, CDR1 is SQVTM, CDR2 ANQGSEA. Between the trimmed V and J ends, which lost 5 bases and 2 bases, there was a span of 9 bases.

This chain uses TRBV7-9 with TRBJ2-7, with D maybe TRBD2 (5 bases). Trimming cost V 5 bases and J 5 bases, with 13 bases left between them. Germline CDR1 reads SEHNR; CDR2 reads FQNEAQ (reference sequence). The CDR3 has 13 residues. CDR3 region: CASSLLGVHEQYF. The CDR3 DNA reads TGTGCCAGCAGCCTCCTGGGAGTCCACGAGCAGTACTTC.

The chain has TRBV7-9 and TRBJ2-2; 10 bases map to TRBD2. Germline assignment: CDR1 SEHNR and CDR2 FQNEAQ (reference sequence). J gave up 1 base and V 4 bases, and 6 bases lay outside the gene matches. The CDR3 is 17 amino acids. CDR3 nucleotide sequence: TGTGCCAGCAGCTCTAGCGGGGGAACGCAGAACACCGGGGAGCTGTTTTTT. Translation: CASSSSGGTQNTGELFF.

The chain joins TRBV10-2 to TRBJ2-7; 8 nucleotides match TRBD2. V trimming: 6 bases; J trimming: 5 bases; junction bases outside the gene matches: 6. Per the germline V gene, CDR1 is WSHSY and CDR2 is SAAADI. The CDR3 has 13 residues. The CDR3, as DNA: TGCGCCAGCAGGGATAGCGGGACTGACGAGCAGTACTTC. Encoded protein: CASRDSGTDEQYF.

This clone was found once. The rearrangement joins TRBV2 to TRBJ1-1; the D gene is possibly TRBD1 (5 bases). Germline V gene lookup returns CDR1 SNHLY and CDR2 FYNNEI. The CDR3 spans 15 residues. V dropped 2 bases and J dropped 0 bases, with 10 bases sitting between them. The CDR3, as DNA: TGTGCCAGCAGTGAAACCGCAGGGATGAACACTGAAGCTTTCTTT. As protein: CASSETAGMNTEAFF.

This chain connects TRBV20-1 to TRBJ2-7, with a weak D call TRBD1 (6 bases). The CDR3 is 14 amino acids. Looked up from germline, CDR1 is DFQATT and CDR2 is SNEGSKA (reference sequence). V lost 3 bases and J 1 base, leaving 13 bases between the germline ends. CDR3 in DNA: TGCAGTGCTAGTCCAAGCAGGGGTTCCTACGAGCAGTACTTC. Residues: CSASPSRGSYEQYF.

The gene calls are TRBV9 and TRBJ1-5; 11 bases map to TRBD1. Germline CDR1 SGDLS, CDR2 YYNGEE. This CDR3 contains 18 residues. Losses at the gene ends were 0 bases for V and 5 bases for J; bases not matched to a gene: 10. CDR3 sequence reads: CASSVATMRGQGDQPQHF. In DNA, the CDR3 is TGTGCCAGCAGCGTAGCTACGATGAGGGGACAGGGGGATCAGCCCCAGCATTTT.

The chain couples TRBV5-1 to TRBJ2-3; TRBD2 agrees at 9 bases. This CDR3 comprises 15 residues. V shed 3 bases and J 4 bases; nucleotides not matched to a gene: 6. Germline V gene lookup returns CDR1 SGHRS and CDR2 YFSETQ. CDR3 DNA sequence: TGCGCCAGCAGCTGGGCCCTAGCGGGATCAGATACGCAGTATTTT. Protein product: CASSWALAGSDTQYF.

This sequence joins TRBV18 and TRBJ1-2; 7 positions agree with TRBD1. Germline V gives CDR1 KGHSH, CDR2 LQKENI. Unmatched junction bases numbered 14, after V lost 3 bases and J lost 13 bases. This CDR3 is built from 14 residues. CDR3 sequence: CASSPDRESLFCTF. DNA of the CDR3: TGTGCCAGCTCACCCGACAGGGAGAGTTTGTTTTGCACCTTC.

The chain recombines TRBV7-2 with TRBJ1-1; D call uncertain. CDR1 is SGHTA, CDR2 FQGNSA, per germline. This CDR3 spans 14 amino acids. Trimming stripped 1 base from V and 4 bases from J, with 10 bases between. The CDR3 bases are TGTGCCAGCAGCTTAGTTCCGGAATCCACTGAAGCTTTCTTT. This translates into CASSLVPESTEAFF.

The chain joins TRBV6-1 to TRBJ2-2; 7 nucleotides agree with TRBD2. Germline V gene data show CDR1 as MNHNS and CDR2 as SASEGT. V lost 0 bases, J lost 3 bases, and 4 bases stayed unmatched. The CDR3 runs to 16 residues. CDR3 loop: CASSEAVGRDTGELFF. In nucleotides, the CDR3 is TGTGCCAGCAGTGAAGCTGTAGGGAGGGACACCGGGGAGCTGTTTTTT.